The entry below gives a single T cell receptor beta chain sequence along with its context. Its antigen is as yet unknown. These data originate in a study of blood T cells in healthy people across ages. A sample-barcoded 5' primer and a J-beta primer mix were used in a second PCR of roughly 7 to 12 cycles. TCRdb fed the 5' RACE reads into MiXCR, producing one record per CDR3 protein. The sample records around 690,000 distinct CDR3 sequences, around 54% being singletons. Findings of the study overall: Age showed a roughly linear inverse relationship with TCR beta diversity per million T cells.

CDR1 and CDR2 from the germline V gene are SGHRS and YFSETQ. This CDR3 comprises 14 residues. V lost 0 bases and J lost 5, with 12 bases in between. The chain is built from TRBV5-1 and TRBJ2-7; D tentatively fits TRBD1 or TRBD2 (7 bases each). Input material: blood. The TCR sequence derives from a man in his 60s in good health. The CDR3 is CASSLAPGGDEQYF. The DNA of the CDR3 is TGCGCCAGCAGCTTGGCTCCAGGGGGGGACGAGCAGTACTTC.